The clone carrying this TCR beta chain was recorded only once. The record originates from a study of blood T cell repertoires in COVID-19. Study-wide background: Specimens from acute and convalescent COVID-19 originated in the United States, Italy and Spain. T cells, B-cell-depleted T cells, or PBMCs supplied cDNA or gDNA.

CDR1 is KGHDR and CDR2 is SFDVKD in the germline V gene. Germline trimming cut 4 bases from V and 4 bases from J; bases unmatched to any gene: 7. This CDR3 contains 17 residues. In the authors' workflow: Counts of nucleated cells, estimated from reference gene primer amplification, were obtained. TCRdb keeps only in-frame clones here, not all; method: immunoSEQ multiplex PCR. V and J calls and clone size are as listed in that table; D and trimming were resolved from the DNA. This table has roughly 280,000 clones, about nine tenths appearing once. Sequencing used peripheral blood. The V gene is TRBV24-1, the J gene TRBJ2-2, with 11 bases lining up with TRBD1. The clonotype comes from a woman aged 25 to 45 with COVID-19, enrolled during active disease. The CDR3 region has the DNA TGTGCCACCAGTGACCCCACCGGGACAGGGGGCACCGGGGAGCTGTTTTTT. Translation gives CATSDPTGTGGTGELFF.